The clone carrying this T cell receptor beta chain has ten or more counts. Trimming left V 3 bases short and J 0 bases short, with 9 bases between. The CDR3 loop spans 16 amino acids. The sample originates from a study of T-cell reconstitution after alpha-beta-depleted transplantation in children. Preparation of the TCRbeta library was carried out with unique molecular identifiers. TCRdb processed the PCR reads anew with MiXCR; each CDR3 protein has one entry. The sample includes 240,000 or so distinct CDR3 sequences, 12% of them seen just once. This receptor was taken from a human donor who donated a stem cell graft to a child with acute lymphoblastic leukemia. This chain links TRBV12-3 or TRBV12-4 with TRBJ2-6; no clear D. The sequenced sample was PBMCs from the stem cell graft donor, obtained from the stem cell graft. The CDR3: CASSFNRRSGANVLTF. The DNA for the CDR3 is TGTGCCAGCAGTTTCAACAGACGCTCTGGGGCCAACGTCCTGACTTTC.